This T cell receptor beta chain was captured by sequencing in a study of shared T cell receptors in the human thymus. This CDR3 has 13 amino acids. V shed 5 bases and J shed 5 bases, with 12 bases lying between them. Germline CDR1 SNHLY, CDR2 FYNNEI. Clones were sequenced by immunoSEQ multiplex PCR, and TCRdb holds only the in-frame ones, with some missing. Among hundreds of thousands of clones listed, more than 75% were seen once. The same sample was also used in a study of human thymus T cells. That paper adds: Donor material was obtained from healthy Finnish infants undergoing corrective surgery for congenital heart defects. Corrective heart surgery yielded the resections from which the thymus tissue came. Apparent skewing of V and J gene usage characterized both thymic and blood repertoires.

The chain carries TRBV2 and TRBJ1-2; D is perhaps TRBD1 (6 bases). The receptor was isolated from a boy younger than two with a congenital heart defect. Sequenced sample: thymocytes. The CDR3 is CASSLQGGYGYTF. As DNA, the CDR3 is TGTGCCAGCAGTTTACAGGGAGGGTATGGCTACACCTTC.